The sequence of this T cell receptor (beta chain) was determined in a study of monozygotic twins with inflammatory bowel disease. Overall study findings and caveats: Extra variability in the repertoires of patients may have come from differing immunosuppressive treatments.

About this clonotype: The antigen remains unidentified.

Germline V gene sequence: CDR1 SGHRS, CDR2 YFSETQ. This CDR3 spans 14 amino acids. TCRdb reworked the 5' RACE reads into one entry per CDR3 protein, no DNA. The sample shows fewer than 450,000 distinct CDR3 sequences, and just over 2.5% sits with its ten largest clones. The receptor's source is a human donor with ulcerative colitis or Crohn's disease, or a healthy co-twin of an affected twin (not recorded which). Sequences were obtained from blood. V gene TRBV5-1 combines with J gene TRBJ2-7; absent DNA, TCRdb's TRBD1 call cannot be checked. CDR3 region: CASSLGDSLDEQYF.